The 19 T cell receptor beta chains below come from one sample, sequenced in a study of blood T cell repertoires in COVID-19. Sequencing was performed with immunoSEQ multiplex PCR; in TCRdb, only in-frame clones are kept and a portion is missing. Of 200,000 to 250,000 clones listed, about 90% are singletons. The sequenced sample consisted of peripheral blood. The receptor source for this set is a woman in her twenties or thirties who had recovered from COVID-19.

The CDR3 here is CASSFKRGDYNEQFF. CDR3 sequence (DNA): TGTGCCAGCAGCTTTAAGCGGGGGGACTACAATGAGCAGTTCTTC. The chain uses TRBV5-4 and TRBJ2-1; TRBD2 aligns across 9 bases. The ends lost 2 bases at V and 3 bases at J; junction bases unmatched: 3. The CDR3 spans 15 residues. Per the germline V gene, CDR1 is SGHNT and CDR2 is YYREEE (reference sequence).

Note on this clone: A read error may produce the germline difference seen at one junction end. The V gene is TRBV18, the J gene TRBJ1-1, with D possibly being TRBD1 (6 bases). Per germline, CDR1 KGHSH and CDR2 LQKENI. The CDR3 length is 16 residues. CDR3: CASSPNQRFGGTKAFF. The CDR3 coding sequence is TGTGCCAGCTCACCAAATCAGCGGTTTGGGGGCACTAAAGCTTTCTTT.

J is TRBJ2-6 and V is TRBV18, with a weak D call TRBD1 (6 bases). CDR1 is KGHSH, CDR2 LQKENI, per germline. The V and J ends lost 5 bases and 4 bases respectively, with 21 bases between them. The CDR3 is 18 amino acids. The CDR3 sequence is CASSVNYHRQVGANVLTF. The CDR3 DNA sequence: TGTGCCAGCTCAGTGAATTACCATAGACAGGTCGGGGCCAACGTCCTGACTTTC.

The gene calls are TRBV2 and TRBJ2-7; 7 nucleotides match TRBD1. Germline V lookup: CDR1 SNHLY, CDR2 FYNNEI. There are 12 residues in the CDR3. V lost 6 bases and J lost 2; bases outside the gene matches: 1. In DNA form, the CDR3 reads TGTGCCAGCAGGGGACAGACCTACGAGCAGTACTTC. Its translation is CASRGQTYEQYF.

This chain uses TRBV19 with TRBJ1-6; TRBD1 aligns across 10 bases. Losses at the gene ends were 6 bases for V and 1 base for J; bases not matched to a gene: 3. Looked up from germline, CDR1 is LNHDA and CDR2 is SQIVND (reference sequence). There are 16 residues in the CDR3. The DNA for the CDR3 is TGTGCCAGTAGCGAGGGACAGGGGTCCTATAATTCACCCCTCCACTTT. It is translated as CASSEGQGSYNSPLHF.

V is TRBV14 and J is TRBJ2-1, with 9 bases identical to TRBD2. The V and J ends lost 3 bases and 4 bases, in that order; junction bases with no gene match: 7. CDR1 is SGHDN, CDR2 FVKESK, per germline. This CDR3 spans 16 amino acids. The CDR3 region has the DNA TGTGCCAGCAGCCATCATGCGGGGGGGCTTTACAATGAGCAGTTCTTC. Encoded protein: CASSHHAGGLYNEQFF. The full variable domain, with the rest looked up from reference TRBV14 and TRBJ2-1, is EAGVTQFPSHSVIEKGQTVTLRCDPISGHDNLYWYRRVMGKEIKFLLHFVKESKQDESGMPNNRFLAERTGGTYSTLKVQPAELEDSGVYFCASSHHAGGLYNEQFFGPGTRLTVL.

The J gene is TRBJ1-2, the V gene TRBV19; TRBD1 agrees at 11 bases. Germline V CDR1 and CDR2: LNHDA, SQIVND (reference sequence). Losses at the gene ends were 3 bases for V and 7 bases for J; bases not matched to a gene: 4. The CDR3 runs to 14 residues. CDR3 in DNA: TGTGCCAGTAGTATTGGGACAGGGGGTGGTGGCTACACCTTC. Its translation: CASSIGTGGGGYTF. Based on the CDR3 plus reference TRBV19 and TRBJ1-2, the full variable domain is DGGITQSPKYLFRKEGQNVTLSCEQNLNHDAMYWYRQDPGQGLRLIYYSQIVNDFQKGDIAEGYSVSREKKESFPLTVTSAQKNPTAFYLCASSIGTGGGGYTFGSGTRLTVV.

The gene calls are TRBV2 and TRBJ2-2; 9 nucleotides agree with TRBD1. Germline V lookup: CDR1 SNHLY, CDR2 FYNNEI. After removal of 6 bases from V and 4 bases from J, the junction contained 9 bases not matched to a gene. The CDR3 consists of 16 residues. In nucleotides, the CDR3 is TGTGCCAGCAGATCCGGACAGGGGATGTTCACCGGGGAGCTGTTTTTT. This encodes CASRSGQGMFTGELFF.

The CDR3, as DNA: TGTGCCAGCTCCCTAAGAGCCGCTAAGAGCGATGAGCAGTTCTTC. Translating gives CASSLRAAKSDEQFF. The rearrangement links TRBV18 to TRBJ2-1, with D unclear. This CDR3 has 15 residues. Germline CDR1 reads KGHSH; CDR2 reads LQKENI. Trimming took off 6 bases at V and 8 bases at J, with 20 bases between the two ends.

The CDR3 region has the DNA TGTGCCAGCAGCCAAGGGTGGGAGGGAGACTACGAGCAGTACTTC. Protein: CASSQGWEGDYEQYF. The chain links TRBV3-1 (or the pseudogene TRBV3-2) to TRBJ2-7, with 7 nucleotides matching TRBD2. This CDR3 is built from 15 residues. The trim removed 1 base at V and 3 bases at J, leaving 6 bases unmatched. CDR1 is LGHDT, CDR2 YNNKEL, per germline (reference sequence).

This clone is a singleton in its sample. The CDR3 spells CASSFQGGPNYGYTF. The CDR3 DNA sequence: TGTGCCAGCAGCTTTCAAGGGGGCCCTAACTATGGCTACACCTTC. The chain combines TRBV7-9 with TRBJ1-2; TRBD1 matches 7 bases. V lost 3 bases, J lost 0 bases, and 4 bases stayed unmatched. The CDR3 is 15 amino acids. Germline CDR1 reads SEHNR; CDR2 reads FQNEAQ (reference sequence).

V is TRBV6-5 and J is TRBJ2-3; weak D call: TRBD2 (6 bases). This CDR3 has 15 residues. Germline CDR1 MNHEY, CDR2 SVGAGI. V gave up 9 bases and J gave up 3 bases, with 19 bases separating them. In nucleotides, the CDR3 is TGTGCCAGGAATTTTGGGCGGGGATTGACAGATACGCAGTATTTT. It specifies CARNFGRGLTDTQYF.

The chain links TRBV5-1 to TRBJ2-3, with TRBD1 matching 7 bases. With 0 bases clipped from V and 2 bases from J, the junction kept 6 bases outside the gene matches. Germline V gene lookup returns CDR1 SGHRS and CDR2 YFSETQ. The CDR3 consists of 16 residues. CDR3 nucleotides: TGCGCCAGCAGCTTGGATTTACAGGGGTACACAGATACGCAGTATTTT. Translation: CASSLDLQGYTDTQYF.

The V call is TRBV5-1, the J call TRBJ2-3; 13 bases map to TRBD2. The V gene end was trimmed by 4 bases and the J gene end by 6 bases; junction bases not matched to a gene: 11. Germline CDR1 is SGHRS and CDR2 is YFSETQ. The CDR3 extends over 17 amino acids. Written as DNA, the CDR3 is TGCGCCAGCAGCCCTTCCGGGACTAGCGGGGCACGTGATACGCAGTATTTT. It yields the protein CASSPSGTSGARDTQYF.

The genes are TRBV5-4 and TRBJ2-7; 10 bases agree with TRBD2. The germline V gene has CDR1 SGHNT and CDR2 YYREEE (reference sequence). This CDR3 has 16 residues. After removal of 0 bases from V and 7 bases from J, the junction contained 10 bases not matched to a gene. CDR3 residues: CASSLVSSGGAREQYF. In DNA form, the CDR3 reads TGTGCCAGCAGCTTGGTATCCAGCGGGGGGGCGAGGGAGCAGTACTTC. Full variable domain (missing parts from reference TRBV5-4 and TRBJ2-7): ETGVTQSPTHLIKTRGQQVTLRCSSQSGHNTVSWYQQALGQGPQFIFQYYREEENGRGNFPPRFSGLQFPNYSSELNVNALELDDSALYLCASSLVSSGGAREQYFGPGTRLTVT.

The CDR3 loop is CASLGSLRGRTDTQYF. The CDR3 DNA reads as TGTGCCAGTCTAGGGAGCCTCAGGGGGCGCACAGATACGCAGTATTTT. V gene TRBV5-5 combines with J gene TRBJ2-3, with 8 nucleotides matching TRBD1. V lost 8 bases, J lost 1 base, and 12 bases stayed unmatched. Germline V gene data show CDR1 as SGHKS and CDR2 as YYEKEE (reference sequence). This CDR3 is built from 16 residues.

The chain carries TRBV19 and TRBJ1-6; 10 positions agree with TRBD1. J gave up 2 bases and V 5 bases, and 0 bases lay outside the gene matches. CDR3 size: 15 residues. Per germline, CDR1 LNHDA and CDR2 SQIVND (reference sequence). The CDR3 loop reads CASSGQGAYNSPLHF. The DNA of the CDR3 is TGTGCCAGTAGTGGACAGGGGGCCTATAATTCACCCCTCCACTTT.

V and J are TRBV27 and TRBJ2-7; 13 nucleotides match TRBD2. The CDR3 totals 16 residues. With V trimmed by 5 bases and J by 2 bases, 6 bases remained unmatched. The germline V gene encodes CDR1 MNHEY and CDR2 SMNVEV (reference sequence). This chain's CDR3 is CASSTGGLAGTYEQYF. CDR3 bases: TGTGCCAGCAGTACCGGGGGACTAGCGGGGACCTACGAGCAGTACTTC.

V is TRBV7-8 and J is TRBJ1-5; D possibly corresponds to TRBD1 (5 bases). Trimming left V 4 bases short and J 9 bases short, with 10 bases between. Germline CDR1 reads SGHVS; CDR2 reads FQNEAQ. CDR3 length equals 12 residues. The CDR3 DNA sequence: TGTGCCAGCAGCTGGGGGGAAGGGCCCCAGCATTTT. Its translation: CASSWGEGPQHF.